One sample yielded the 10 T cell receptor beta chains listed below, sequenced in a study of blood T cells in healthy people across ages. Then a second PCR, running about 6 to 12 cycles, was carried out with a sample-barcoded 5' primer and a J-beta primer mix. One entry per CDR3 protein results from TCRdb running MiXCR on the 5' RACE reads. The sample yields 600,000 to 850,000 distinct CDR3 sequences, roughly 25% seen once. The same sample was also used in a study of T cells of mothers and their children.

The sample consisted of blood. These receptor sequences come from a boy aged 5-17 years in good health.

In its sample, this clonotype was seen a few times. The V gene is TRBV4-1, the J gene TRBJ1-6, with D maybe TRBD1 (6 bases). The CDR3 is 16 residues long. V gave up 1 base and J gave up 6 bases, with 13 bases separating them. Germline values: CDR1 MGHRA, CDR2 YSYEKL. The CDR3 protein is CASSQGQDLFNSPLHF. CDR3 sequence (DNA): TGCGCCAGCAGCCAAGGACAGGACCTGTTTAATTCACCCCTCCACTTT.

This chain uses TRBV7-2 with TRBJ2-1; no definite D call. The DNA end is more similar to TRBJ2-7, so the J call may be wrong. The CDR3 has 14 amino acids. CDR1 and CDR2 from the germline V gene are SGHTA and FQGNSA. DNA for the CDR3: TGTGCCAGCAGCTTCTCTGCGGTTACCTACGAGCAGTACTTC. Translated, it gives CASSFSAVTYEQYF.

This clonotype was recorded only once. The gene calls are TRBV6-1 and TRBJ2-1, with a possible D match to TRBD2 (6 bases). The J call may be in error: the DNA end matches TRBJ2-5 better. The CDR3 is made up of 12 amino acids. Germline V lookup: CDR1 MNHNS, CDR2 SASEGT. The CDR3 loop is CASSIAVGTQYF. The CDR3 nucleotides read TGTGCCAGCAGTATAGCGGTCGGGACCCAGTACTTC.

This rearrangement joins TRBV29-1 to TRBJ2-1; no firm D call. The CDR3 is 12 amino acids. Looked up from germline, CDR1 is SQVTM and CDR2 is ANQGSEA. The ends were cut back, 5 bases at V and 8 bases at J, with 13 bases in the middle. This CDR3 reads CSVSLPADEQFF. The DNA of the CDR3 is TGCAGCGTTAGTCTTCCAGCCGATGAGCAGTTCTTC.

The CDR3 DNA is TGCAGTGCTAGAGCCGGGAACCGTATCCCGATGCAAGAGACCCAGTACTTC. It codes for CSARAGNRIPMQETQYF. The chain joins TRBV20-1 to TRBJ2-5, with D possibly TRBD2 on 5 matching bases. Deletions cut 1 base from V and 2 bases from J, with 20 bases between. The CDR3 is 17 amino acids. The germline V gene has CDR1 DFQATT and CDR2 SNEGSKA (reference sequence).

This clonotype was detected only a few times. This rearrangement joins TRBV7-3 to TRBJ2-5; 7 positions agree with TRBD1. CDR3 length: 13 amino acids. Trimming cost V 3 bases and J 4 bases; bases outside gene matches: 2. The germline V gene has CDR1 SGHTA and CDR2 FQGTGA. This CDR3 reads CASSFDRAETQYF. Here the CDR3 DNA reads TGTGCCAGCAGCTTCGACAGGGCAGAGACCCAGTACTTC. The full variable domain, its missing parts supplied by reference TRBV7-3 and TRBJ2-5, is GAGVSQTPSNKVTEKGKYVELRCDPISGHTALYWYRQSLGQGPEFLIYFQGTGAADDSGLPNDRFFAVRPEGSVSTLKIQRTERGDSAVYLCASSFDRAETQYFGPGTRLLVL.

Of note for this clonotype: A junction boundary mismatches the germline segment, possibly from a read error. The genes are TRBV5-1 and TRBJ2-6, with D possibly TRBD2 on 5 matching bases. Germline CDR1 reads SGHRS; CDR2 reads YFSETQ. The CDR3 is 16 amino acids. CDR3 sequence reads: CTSSWEGSSGANVLTF. As DNA, the CDR3 is TGCACCAGCAGCTGGGAAGGGAGCTCTGGGGCCAACGTCCTGACTTTC.

V usage is TRBV7-9 and J usage is TRBJ2-5; no firm D call. The DNA end is more similar to TRBJ2-7, so the J call may be wrong. The CDR3 has 12 residues. CDR1 and CDR2 (germline): SEHNR, FQNEAQ (reference sequence). The CDR3 nucleotides read TGTGCCAGCAGCTCGTGGGCCATCGAGCAGTACTTC. Protein: CASSSWAIEQYF.

For this clonotype: Its ends do not fully match the called genes, so a read error is possible. This rearrangement joins TRBV6-2 or TRBV6-3 to TRBJ2-5; D not certain. The germline gives CDR1 MNHEY, CDR2 SVGEGT. This CDR3 contains 11 residues. The CDR3 bases are TGTGCCAGCAGTTACGACCGATTGAGGTTCTTC. Translation: CASSYDRLRFF.

The chain is built from TRBV29-1 and TRBJ1-5, with no clear D. The V gene lost 5 bases and the J gene lost 4 bases, with 9 bases spanning the gap. Germline V gene lookup returns CDR1 SQVTM and CDR2 ANQGSEA. CDR3 length: 12 amino acids. CDR3 bases: TGCAGCGTTATTACGGATAATCAGCCCCAGCATTTT. Protein sequence: CSVITDNQPQHF.